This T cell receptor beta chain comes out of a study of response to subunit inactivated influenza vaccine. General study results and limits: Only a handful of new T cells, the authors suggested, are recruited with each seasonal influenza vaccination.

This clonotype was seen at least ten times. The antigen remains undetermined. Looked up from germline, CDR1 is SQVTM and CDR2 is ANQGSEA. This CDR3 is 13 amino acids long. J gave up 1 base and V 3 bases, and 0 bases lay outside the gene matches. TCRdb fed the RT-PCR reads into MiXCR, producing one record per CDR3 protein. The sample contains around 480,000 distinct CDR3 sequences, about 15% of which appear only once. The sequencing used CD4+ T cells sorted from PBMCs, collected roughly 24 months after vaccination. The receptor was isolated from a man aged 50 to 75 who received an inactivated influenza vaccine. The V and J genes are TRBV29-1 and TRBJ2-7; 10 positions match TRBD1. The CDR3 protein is CSVEDRGSYEQYF. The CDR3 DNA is TGCAGCGTTGAGGACAGGGGGTCCTACGAGCAGTACTTC.